The following is a T cell receptor beta chain sequence with its context. This record belongs to a study of T-cell memory formation after mild COVID-19. The authors produced TCR alpha and TCR beta cDNA libraries with sample barcodes and UMIs by 5'RACE using constant-segment primers. TCRdb passed the 5' RACE reads through MiXCR, listing each CDR3 protein once. The sample holds about 180,000 distinct CDR3 sequences, 15% to 20% seen once. This sequence was found in an adult woman who had mild COVID-19 (a few samples of this study predate the infection). Cell type and time point are not known. Sequencing was done on a sample of PBMCs or a T cell subset sorted from them (not recorded which).

The CDR3 protein is CASSLVRGPGQPQHF. The DNA for the CDR3 is TGTGCCAGCAGTTTAGTGAGGGGCCCTGGGCAGCCCCAGCATTTT. The chain recombines TRBV12-3 or TRBV12-4 with TRBJ1-5; perhaps TRBD1 as D (5 bases). Trimming took off 1 base at V and 7 bases at J, with 14 bases between the two ends. CDR3 size: 15 residues.